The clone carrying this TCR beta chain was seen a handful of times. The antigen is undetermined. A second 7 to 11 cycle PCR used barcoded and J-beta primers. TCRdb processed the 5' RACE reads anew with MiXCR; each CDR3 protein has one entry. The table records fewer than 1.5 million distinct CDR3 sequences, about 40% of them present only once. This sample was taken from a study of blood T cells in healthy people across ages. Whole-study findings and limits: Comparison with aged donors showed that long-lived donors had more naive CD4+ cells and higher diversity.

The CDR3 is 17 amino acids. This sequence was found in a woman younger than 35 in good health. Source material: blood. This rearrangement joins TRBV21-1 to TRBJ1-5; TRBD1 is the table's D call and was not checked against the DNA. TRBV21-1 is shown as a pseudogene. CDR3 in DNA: TGTGCCAGCAGCAAAGGGGTGCGGGGCAGGGGAGTTCAGCCCCAGCATTTT. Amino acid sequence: CASSKGVRGRGVQPQHF.